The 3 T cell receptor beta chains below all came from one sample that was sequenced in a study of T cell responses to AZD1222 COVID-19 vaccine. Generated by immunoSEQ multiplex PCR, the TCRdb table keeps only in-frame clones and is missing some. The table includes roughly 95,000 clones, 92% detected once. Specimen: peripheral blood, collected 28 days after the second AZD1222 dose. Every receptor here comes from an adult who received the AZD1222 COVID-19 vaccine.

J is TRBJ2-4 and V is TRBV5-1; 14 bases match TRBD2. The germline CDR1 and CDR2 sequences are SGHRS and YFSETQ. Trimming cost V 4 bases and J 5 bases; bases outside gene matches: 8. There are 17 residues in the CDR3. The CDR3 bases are TGCGCCAGCAGCATAACACCGACTAGCGGGGGGGAAAACATTCAGTACTTC. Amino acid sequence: CASSITPTSGGENIQYF.

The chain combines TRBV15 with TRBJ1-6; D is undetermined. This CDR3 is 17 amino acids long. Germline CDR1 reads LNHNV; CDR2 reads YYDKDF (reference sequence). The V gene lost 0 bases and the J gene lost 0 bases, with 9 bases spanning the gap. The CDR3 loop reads CATSRDPVSSYNSPLHF. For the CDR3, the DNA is TGTGCCACCAGCAGAGATCCAGTCAGCTCCTATAATTCACCCCTCCACTTT.

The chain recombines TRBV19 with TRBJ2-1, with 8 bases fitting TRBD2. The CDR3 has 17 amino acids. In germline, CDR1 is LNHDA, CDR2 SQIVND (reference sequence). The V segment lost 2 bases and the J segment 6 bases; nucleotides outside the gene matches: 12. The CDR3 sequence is CASSIWGPGLGINEQFF. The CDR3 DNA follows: TGTGCCAGTAGTATATGGGGGCCGGGACTAGGAATCAATGAGCAGTTCTTC.